This T cell receptor (beta chain) was captured by sequencing in a study of PD-1 blockade in classical Hodgkin lymphoma (dated by TCRdb to the early 2020s). Background on the whole study: Nivolumab dosing was 3 mg/kg intravenously every 2 weeks, continuing until either disease progression or unacceptable toxicity. The study used TCR beta sequencing and CyTOF to define a peripheral blood immune signature of response to PD-1 blockade in classical Hodgkin lymphoma. Results and caveats for the whole study, not just this receptor: A significant rise by C4D1 was seen in CD4+ but not CD8+ TCR diversity (p=0.0027 vs p=0.16), with the rise being most apparent in complete responders (p=0.02). Only a single clinical trial cohort was studied, and what caused the repertoire differences, possibly disease activity or prior therapy, remained undefined. Patients starting nivolumab less than 1 year after ASCT had lower diversity and were excluded from later analyses to avoid confounding by immune reconstitution. Newly diagnosed patients were reported to have lower baseline TCR diversity than healthy donors, and relapsed/refractory patients were reported to have lower baseline TCR diversity still. Among trial patients, those achieving complete response had baseline diversity similar to that of newly diagnosed patients, while diversity was significantly lower in partial responders and progressors.

The time point label on this specimen signifies: cycle 2 day 1 (C2D1) of nivolumab. Every trial patient had relapsed after autologous stem cell transplantation, and cohorts A, B and C differed in prior brentuximab vedotin exposure. The trial cohort was composed of about 53 patients with relapsed/refractory classical Hodgkin lymphoma, for whom complete response, partial response or progressive disease was recorded as best overall response. Single-agent nivolumab was administered to trial patients in the multi-cohort phase II CheckMate 205 trial. An independent review committee assessed best overall response by applying the 2007 International Working Group response criteria. PBMCs from the trial were collected at three points: immediately before nivolumab initiation (C1D1), and during therapy at cycle 2 day 1 and cycle 4 day 1. Peripheral blood was collected in 8 mL Vacutainer Cell Preparation Tubes, from which PBMCs were isolated by centrifugation and then cryopreserved.

The Qiagen DNeasy kit was used to extract genomic DNA both from unsorted PBMCs and from the negatively selected CD4+ and CD8+ fractions. Using primers that anneal to V and J segments, immunoSEQ multiplex PCR amplified the TCR beta CDR3 regions. Amplification bias was minimized using a synthetic immune receptor repertoire, and residual bias was removed computationally after sequencing. As for how the authors treated the data: Custom Python scripts were used to quantify repertoire diversity as the Shannon entropy index. Unsorted, CD4+ and CD8+ repertoires were analyzed separately, except for combined analyses in which CD4+ and CD8+ sequences were merged in silico. Clonal expansion was defined as a frequency increase of at least 2-fold after treatment compared with C1D1, and clones undetected at baseline were assigned a pseudocount of 0.5. Singleton clones were defined as clones with 0 or 1 copy at C1D1, and non-singleton clones were defined as clones with 2 or more copies. Clones expanded in unsorted samples were assigned a CD4+, CD8+ or unknown annotation through matching of protein sequences in sorted samples from the same patient. Diversity changes from C1D1 to C4D1 were tested in paired samples using Wilcoxon tests. The clones in this table, taken by TCRdb from immuneACCESS, are in-frame only. Not every clone is retained; where verified, under half of the shortfall comes from an unresolved V gene, and the cause of the rest is unknown. V, J and clone size are taken as reported in that table, and D and trimming were inferred from the DNA itself. Present in this sample are about 26,000 clones, over 60% of which were seen just once. The top ten constitute 10% to 15% of the sample.

As concerns this clone: Its antigen has not been determined. No much larger clonotype is one base removed from it; base qualities were not supplied.

The starting material was peripheral blood mononuclear cells (PBMCs), obtained before the second cycle of nivolumab. The receptor's source is a human donor with classical Hodgkin lymphoma.

The CDR3 protein is CASSQEFPGTGGSSYNEQFF. The nucleotide sequence is given as TGCGCCAGCAGCCAAGAGTTTCCCGGGACAGGGGGATCGTCCTACAATGAGCAGTTCTTC. The V and J segments used are TRBV4-1 and TRBJ2-1; 11 nucleotides in the junction match TRBD1. The germline V gene sets CDR1 to MGHRA and CDR2 to YSYEKL. The CDR3, from cysteine to phenylalanine, totals 20 residues. This entry keeps only the CDR3 DNA: 60 bases, framed from base 1. V is cut back by 0 bases and J by 1 base, with 11 bases in the junction unmatched.